Listed below are T cell receptor beta chains from one sample, sequenced in a study of identical twins. One entry per CDR3 protein, called by TCRdb with MiXCR from the 5' RACE reads. This repertoire shows about 500,000 distinct CDR3 sequences, roughly an eighth found once; its top ten account for approximately 0.98%. This sample was also put to use in a study of yellow fever vaccine responses in identical twins.

The sequencing input was CD4+ T cells sorted from blood. All receptors come from a young woman in good health. The conserved cysteine and the conserved F or W are not part of the CDR3 here. Fields, in order: V gene, clone size, J gene, CDR3 protein. Size values are once, few and many counts, or a class for expanded clones, and some rows have none.

v_call: TRBV7-3
clone_size: .
j_call: TRBJ2-7
cdr3_aa: ASRFGGGGAYEQY

v_call: TRBV18
clone_size: .
j_call: TRBJ2-1
cdr3_aa: ASSPRGPNEQF

v_call: TRBV23-1
clone_size: .
j_call: TRBJ2-2
cdr3_aa: ASSPRWWQGRHTGELF

v_call: TRBV19
clone_size: few
j_call: TRBJ2-6
cdr3_aa: ASKSLVSGANVLT

v_call: TRBV4-2
clone_size: few
j_call: TRBJ1-1
cdr3_aa: ASSQDMVGLGANTEAF

v_call: TRBV6-1
clone_size: few
j_call: TRBJ2-7
cdr3_aa: ASSPGTSGSRSYEQY

v_call: TRBV18
clone_size: .
j_call: TRBJ2-7
cdr3_aa: ASSPTRAPYEQY

v_call: TRBV6-2/TRBV6-3
clone_size: .
j_call: TRBJ2-2
cdr3_aa: ASSYGRLAGERTGELF

v_call: TRBV5-1
clone_size: .
j_call: TRBJ2-1
cdr3_aa: ASSLEGGIYNEQF

v_call: TRBV5-1
clone_size: few
j_call: TRBJ1-5
cdr3_aa: ASSLELGGTVQH

v_call: TRBV7-9
clone_size: few
j_call: TRBJ1-2
cdr3_aa: ASSSGQGTISNYGYT

v_call: TRBV7-8
clone_size: few
j_call: TRBJ2-1
cdr3_aa: ASSLAPPSSYNEQF

v_call: TRBV30
clone_size: few
j_call: TRBJ1-1
cdr3_aa: AWSVQRRSEAF

v_call: TRBV6-1
clone_size: few
j_call: TRBJ2-2
cdr3_aa: ASSDWGQRGSLF

v_call: TRBV28
clone_size: .
j_call: TRBJ2-7
cdr3_aa: ATRGRPEQY

v_call: TRBV20-1
clone_size: few
j_call: TRBJ2-3
cdr3_aa: SASGLAGDRDTQY

v_call: TRBV30
clone_size: few
j_call: TRBJ2-1
cdr3_aa: AWSALRPANEQF

v_call: TRBV6-2/TRBV6-3
clone_size: .
j_call: TRBJ1-5
cdr3_aa: ASSPSGGYQPQH

v_call: TRBV9
clone_size: .
j_call: TRBJ2-2
cdr3_aa: ASSVWQGRASGELF

v_call: TRBV5-1
clone_size: .
j_call: TRBJ2-1
cdr3_aa: ASSSAGTSYNEQF

v_call: TRBV12-3/TRBV12-4
clone_size: many
j_call: TRBJ2-2
cdr3_aa: ASSLTGTGELF

v_call: TRBV7-9
clone_size: .
j_call: TRBJ2-7
cdr3_aa: ASSRGSGGAVHEQY

v_call: TRBV5-1
clone_size: .
j_call: TRBJ2-7
cdr3_aa: ASSARQGFEQY

v_call: TRBV18
clone_size: few
j_call: TRBJ2-7
cdr3_aa: ASSPRPGQGTYEQY

v_call: TRBV19
clone_size: few
j_call: TRBJ2-7
cdr3_aa: ASSIDRESYEQY

v_call: TRBV29-1
clone_size: .
j_call: TRBJ2-2
cdr3_aa: SVDRGGGRHGELF

v_call: TRBV3-1
clone_size: .
j_call: TRBJ1-3
cdr3_aa: ASTRGENTIY

v_call: TRBV18
clone_size: many
j_call: TRBJ1-4
cdr3_aa: ASSPSLYGEKLF

v_call: TRBV28
clone_size: few
j_call: TRBJ2-1
cdr3_aa: ASRSPGTGSGRQF

v_call: TRBV18
clone_size: few
j_call: TRBJ2-7
cdr3_aa: ASSPSFNEQY

v_call: TRBV28
clone_size: .
j_call: TRBJ1-2
cdr3_aa: ASSSYHWGQTRGYT

v_call: TRBV20-1
clone_size: few
j_call: TRBJ2-7
cdr3_aa: SAIGQASSYEQY

v_call: TRBV24-1
clone_size: .
j_call: TRBJ2-2
cdr3_aa: ATSDRGRNTGELF

v_call: TRBV7-2
clone_size: many
j_call: TRBJ2-1
cdr3_aa: ASSLRNSDLEQF

v_call: TRBV7-2
clone_size: .
j_call: TRBJ2-3
cdr3_aa: ASSWPGQGTDTQY

v_call: TRBV27
clone_size: .
j_call: TRBJ2-7
cdr3_aa: ASRQLAAYEQY

v_call: TRBV6-5
clone_size: .
j_call: TRBJ2-5
cdr3_aa: ASSYGTARETQY

v_call: TRBV15
clone_size: few
j_call: TRBJ2-5
cdr3_aa: ATSRALETQY

v_call: TRBV7-3
clone_size: .
j_call: TRBJ2-1
cdr3_aa: ASSYDRGPYNEQF

v_call: TRBV15
clone_size: few
j_call: TRBJ2-1
cdr3_aa: ATSRDMDYNEQF

v_call: TRBV29-1
clone_size: few
j_call: TRBJ2-1
cdr3_aa: SAGGLAGGGGTEEQF

v_call: TRBV7-2
clone_size: many
j_call: TRBJ1-2
cdr3_aa: ASSSRQTNYGYT

v_call: TRBV7-3
clone_size: few
j_call: TRBJ1-6
cdr3_aa: ASSLDNRGSSPLH

v_call: TRBV28
clone_size: .
j_call: TRBJ1-1
cdr3_aa: ASSSPVWADEAF

v_call: TRBV9
clone_size: few
j_call: TRBJ2-3
cdr3_aa: ASTRGYTDTQY

v_call: TRBV6-2/TRBV6-3
clone_size: few
j_call: TRBJ2-1
cdr3_aa: ASTLAGAYNEQF